The clone carrying this T cell receptor beta chain occurred a few times. Its antigen is undetermined. The data belong to a study of regulatory T cells in long-lasting Graves disease. HTBI primers from iRepertoire and Arm-PCR of CDR3 regions yielded the TCR beta libraries. Using its own MiXCR run on the multiplex PCR reads, TCRdb lists one record per CDR3 protein. The sample includes 500,000 to 800,000 distinct CDR3 sequences, around 30% of them seen just once. Stated time point: persistent/refractory GD, antithyroid drugs over 5 years with positive TRAb. TCR sequences were obtained from RNA taken from PBMCs. The CDR3 extends over 13 amino acids. Germline V gene lookup returns CDR1 ENHRY and CDR2 SYGVKD. Trimming took off 4 bases at V and 6 bases at J, with 10 bases between the two ends. Study findings and constraints: Limited samples may have lowered accuracy.

This receptor was taken from a female donor with Graves disease. The genes are TRBV10-3 and TRBJ1-5; TRBD1 is a possible D gene (5 bases). The sample was peripheral blood mononuclear cells (PBMCs), taken when the disease was refractory, from a patient treated with antithyroid drugs. This CDR3 is CAISGRDSQPQHF. In DNA form, the CDR3 reads TGTGCCATCAGTGGCAGGGATTCTCAGCCCCAGCATTTT.